The rows below give T cell receptor beta chains drawn from one sample of a study of Graves' ophthalmopathy and Graves' hyperthyroidism. TCRdb reanalysed the multiplex PCR reads using MiXCR and keeps one entry per CDR3 protein. The table includes about 220,000 distinct CDR3 sequences, under 25% detected once. The sequenced sample was peripheral blood. The receptors stem from a woman aged 45-65 years with Graves' ophthalmopathy. Both conserved end residues are part of each CDR3. The order of the fields is V gene, J gene, CDR3 protein.

TRBV28	TRBJ1-3	CASLSQVLGNTIYF
TRBV27	TRBJ1-1	CASSSSGGAFF
TRBV2	TRBJ1-2	CASSEEGPAWGYTF
TRBV28	TRBJ1-1	CASSIGQSRGDTEAFF
TRBV12-3/TRBV12-4	TRBJ1-2	CASSLGGGVQGAQGYNF
TRBV9	TRBJ1-2	CASGSGYTF
TRBV6-1	TRBJ2-7	CASRSGGTGGLYEQYF
TRBV20-1	TRBJ2-5	CSASGTYRQETQYF
TRBV7-2	TRBJ2-7	CASSLAGRGGSYEQYF
TRBV5-1	TRBJ2-5	CPSSPGTPGETQYF
TRBV6-1	TRBJ1-1	CASSEGARGSTAFF
TRBV28	TRBJ1-3	CASSSPGGHWGGNTIYF
TRBV28	TRBJ2-7	CASSSRGTLRLYEQYF
TRBV20-1	TRBJ2-7	CSASVQGSEQYF
TRBV30	TRBJ1-1	CAWSGFDGNTEAFF
TRBV19	TRBJ2-5	CASSRRSQETQYF
TRBV28	TRBJ2-2	CASEGAGELFF
TRBV20-1	TRBJ2-7	CSARDLGQATYEQYF
TRBV6-1	TRBJ2-7	CASMKFYEQYF
TRBV5-1	TRBJ2-2	CASSLAAATNTGELFF
TRBV15	TRBJ1-5	CATSRPDQPQHF
TRBV2	TRBJ1-5	CASSTPGARQPQHF
TRBV18	TRBJ2-5	CASSPTGTGDTTQYF
TRBV20-1	TRBJ1-6	CSATERQGSSPLHF
TRBV5-1	TRBJ2-7	CSSSWDSPRQRAVYEQYF
TRBV15	TRBJ2-5	CATSRDQGRTGAGETQYF
TRBV27	TRBJ2-5	CASSFGGTRETQYF
TRBV11-2	TRBJ2-5	CASSPRRENQETQYF
TRBV12-3/TRBV12-4	TRBJ1-2	CASSATGGGHGYTF
TRBV30	TRBJ1-1	CAWRDRGTEAFF
TRBV10-2	TRBJ2-7	CASSENPSGAYEQYF
TRBV4-2	TRBJ2-7	CASSQAIPGLAGGTYEQYF
TRBV7-2	TRBJ2-5	CASSLVAAPRETQYF
TRBV7-2	TRBJ2-3	CASSLAGTSTDTQYF
TRBV9	TRBJ1-1	CASGTGYNTEAFF
TRBV7-8	TRBJ1-6	CASSLAGQAGSPLHF
TRBV29-1	TRBJ2-5	CSVEDQRTGLDKQETQYF
TRBV2	TRBJ1-5	CASSDAGAGNQPQHF
TRBV19	TRBJ1-1	CASTSAGQGMNTEAFF
TRBV6-5	TRBJ2-7	CASSQTAYEQYF
TRBV3-1	TRBJ1-2	CASSQEGDGRTGYTF
TRBV6-2/TRBV6-3	TRBJ1-2	CASSYSQGANYGYTF
TRBV12-5	TRBJ2-7	CASGREAGEQYF
TRBV9	TRBJ1-6	CASSVDGSPLHF
TRBV6-5	TRBJ2-2	CASRKPRALTGELFF
TRBV27	TRBJ1-2	CASRGLGYGYTF
TRBV28	TRBJ1-2	CASSTYTYGYTF
TRBV12-3/TRBV12-4	TRBJ1-3	CASRAPGGNTIYF